Each of the 4 T cell receptor beta chains below was sequenced from the same sample in a study of radiotherapy plus CTLA-4 blockade in lung cancer. Generated by immunoSEQ multiplex PCR, the TCRdb table keeps only in-frame clones and is missing some. Seen here are 75,000 to 95,000 clones, about two thirds observed once, and the top ten hold more than 12%. This specimen consisted of peripheral blood, obtained from a patient treated with radiotherapy plus ipilimumab. Receptor source: a human donor with non-small cell lung cancer that progressed on radiotherapy plus ipilimumab.

This clone was seen a single time. Here the CDR3 DNA reads TGTGCCAGCAGCGTAGTAGATCCATACTCTGGGGCCAACGTCCTGACTTTC. This translates into CASSVVDPYSGANVLTF. The J gene is TRBJ2-6, the V gene TRBV9; the D is unclear. V shed 0 bases and J shed 0 bases, with 10 bases lying between them. Germline V CDR1 and CDR2: SGDLS, YYNGEE. The CDR3 length is 17 residues. The full variable domain, completed using reference TRBV9 and TRBJ2-6, is DSGVTQTPKHLITATGQRVTLRCSPRSGDLSVYWYQQSLDQGLQFLIQYYNGEERAKGNILERFSAQQFPDLHSELNLSSLELGDSALYFCASSVVDPYSGANVLTFGAGSRLTVL.

The gene calls are TRBV20-1 and TRBJ2-1, with D perhaps assigned TRBD1 or TRBD2 (5 bases each). The CDR3 spans 11 residues. The V gene's germline CDR1 is DFQATT and CDR2 SNEGSKA (reference sequence). V was clipped by 6 bases and J by 10 bases, with 13 bases between them. This chain's CDR3 is CSAAVWDEQFF. The CDR3 DNA reads TGCAGTGCCGCTGTGTGGGACGAGCAGTTCTTC.

This clone was picked up a small number of times. The V gene is TRBV18, the J gene TRBJ1-5; TRBD1 agrees at 8 bases. V was clipped by 5 bases and J by 6 bases; unmatched bases: 3. This CDR3 is built from 13 residues. The germline CDR1 and CDR2 sequences are KGHSH and LQKENI. Written as DNA, the CDR3 is TGTGCCAGCTCATACGACAGGGGTCAGCCCCAGCATTTT. Translated: CASSYDRGQPQHF.

This chain uses TRBV7-6 with TRBJ1-1; unclear D gene. The V end was cut by 2 bases, the J end by 3 bases, with 10 bases between. This CDR3 is 14 amino acids long. CDR1 is SGHVS, CDR2 FNYEAQ, per germline. The CDR3, as DNA: TGTGCCAGCAGCTTAACACTCGGGTACACTGAAGCTTTCTTT. Its translation: CASSLTLGYTEAFF.